These 22 T cell receptor beta chains originate from one sample sequenced in a study of T-cell reconstitution after alpha-beta-depleted transplantation in children. Unique molecular identifiers were incorporated when the TCRbeta library was constructed. One entry per CDR3 protein, called by TCRdb with MiXCR from the PCR reads. The sample lists about 200,000 distinct CDR3 sequences; roughly 6.5% were seen once. Material: PBMCs, obtained before TCRalphabeta/CD19-depleted stem cell transplant. Receptors were obtained from a girl under two years old with combined immunodeficiency, due to receive a stem cell transplant.

This clonotype was detected ten times or more. The chain uses TRBV20-1 and TRBJ2-1; 9 nucleotides match TRBD1. CDR1 is DFQATT and CDR2 is SNEGSKA in the germline V gene (reference sequence). V shed 5 bases, J shed 5 bases, and the junction held 16 bases outside the gene matches. This CDR3 has 17 amino acids. The CDR3 DNA reads TGCAGTGCTCCCCGGACGACGTACAGGGGGCTGGACAATGAGCAGTTCTTC. Its protein is CSAPRTTYRGLDNEQFF.

Remarks on this clonotype: This may be a read error, as it is one base from a much larger clone. The rearrangement joins TRBV5-1 to TRBJ2-1; TRBD2 aligns across 7 bases. Germline V lookup: CDR1 SGHRS, CDR2 YFSETQ. CDR3 size: 17 residues. DNA for the CDR3: TGCGCCAGCAGCTTGTACCTAGCGGCGAGCTCCTACAATGAGCTGTTCTTC. Its protein is CASSLYLAASSYNELFF. The complete variable domain, with remaining parts taken from reference TRBV5-1 and TRBJ2-1, reads KAGVTQTPRYLIKTRGQQVTLSCSPISGHRSVSWYQQTPGQGLQFLFEYFSETQRNKGNFPGRFSGRQFSNSRSEMNVSTLELGDSALYLCASSLYLAASSYNELFFGPGTRLTVL.

This clonotype was seen repeatedly, ten times or more. V is TRBV15 and J is TRBJ2-1; a possible D gene is TRBD2 (5 bases). The CDR3 is 14 amino acids. Germline V gene data show CDR1 as LNHNV and CDR2 as YYDKDF (reference sequence). V was trimmed by 1 base and J by 10 bases, leaving 14 bases between them. Here the CDR3 reads CATSRVQFPGEQFF. The CDR3 DNA follows: TGTGCCACCAGCAGAGTTCAATTTCCGGGAGAGCAGTTCTTC.

In its sample, this clonotype was seen many times. The chain combines TRBV9 with TRBJ1-2, with 8 bases identical to TRBD1. In germline, CDR1 is SGDLS, CDR2 YYNGEE. The junction had 10 bases not matched to a gene; V was cut back by 4 bases and J by 2 bases. This CDR3 is built from 16 residues. The CDR3 bases are TGTGCCAGCAGCCCATTTTCGGACAGGGTGAACTATGGCTACACCTTC. Encoded protein: CASSPFSDRVNYGYTF.

This clonotype was seen ten or more times. This chain connects TRBV28 to TRBJ2-7; the D gene is possibly TRBD2 (5 bases). Germline V gives CDR1 MDHEN, CDR2 SYDVKM. Between the trimmed V and J ends, which lost 8 bases and 0 bases, there was a span of 11 bases. This CDR3 has 13 amino acids. CDR3 nucleotides: TGTGCCAGCCGGACTTCCCTCTCCTACGAGCAGTACTTC. Protein product: CASRTSLSYEQYF.

This clonotype was observed many times. The chain has TRBV19 and TRBJ2-1, with 11 nucleotides matching TRBD1. Unmatched junction bases numbered 8, after V lost 6 bases and J lost 7 bases. Germline V lookup: CDR1 LNHDA, CDR2 SQIVND (reference sequence). This CDR3 contains 15 residues. The CDR3 DNA reads TGTGCCAGTAGAGGGGTTGGGGACAGGGGGAATGAGCAGTTCTTC. It translates to CASRGVGDRGNEQFF. Using reference TRBV19 and TRBJ2-1 for the parts outside the CDR3, the full variable domain is DGGITQSPKYLFRKEGQNVTLSCEQNLNHDAMYWYRQDPGQGLRLIYYSQIVNDFQKGDIAEGYSVSREKKESFPLTVTSAQKNPTAFYLCASRGVGDRGNEQFFGPGTRLTVL.

The table lists this clonotype with many counts. The rearrangement links TRBV29-1 to TRBJ2-1, with D perhaps TRBD1 (6 bases). This CDR3 contains 15 residues. Trimming took 7 bases from V and 0 from J, leaving 16 bases between them. Per the germline V gene, CDR1 is SQVTM and CDR2 is ANQGSEA. The CDR3: CSGTGQLSSYNEQFF. The CDR3 nucleotides read TGCAGCGGCACCGGACAGTTGAGCTCCTACAATGAGCAGTTCTTC.

This clonotype was found many times. The rearrangement uses TRBV15 and TRBJ2-2; D is perhaps TRBD1 (5 bases). Between the trimmed V and J ends, which lost 4 bases and 6 bases, there was a span of 12 bases. The CDR3 runs to 14 residues. Germline lookup yields CDR1 LNHNV and CDR2 YYDKDF (reference sequence). The CDR3 bases are TGTGCCACCAGCAATTTTTTAGGGGCCGGGGAGCTGTTTTTT. It is translated as CATSNFLGAGELFF. Supplemented by reference TRBV15 and TRBJ2-2, the full variable domain reads DAMVIQNPRYQVTQFGKPVTLSCSQTLNHNVMYWYQQKSSQAPKLLFHYYDKDFNNEADTPDNFQSRRPNTSFCFLDIRSPGLGDTAMYLCATSNFLGAGELFFGEGSRLTVL.

This clonotype came up many times. The CDR3 DNA is TGCAGTGCTAGAGATAGGCGGGACAAGCCCTACGAGCAGTACTTC. This gives the protein CSARDRRDKPYEQYF. The chain is built from TRBV20-1 and TRBJ2-7; D possibly matches TRBD1 or TRBD2 (6 bases each). The germline V and J ends were trimmed by 0 bases and 2 bases, with 14 bases remaining between them. The CDR3 runs 15 residues. Germline V gene data show CDR1 as DFQATT and CDR2 as SNEGSKA (reference sequence).

This clonotype was observed many times. The gene calls are TRBV12-3 or TRBV12-4 and TRBJ2-3, with 7 bases matching TRBD1. V was clipped by 4 bases and J by 0 bases; unmatched bases: 7. The CDR3 covers 16 residues. In DNA, the CDR3 is TGTGCCAGCAGTTCCCGGACAGGTTCTAGCACAGATACGCAGTATTTT. It is translated as CASSSRTGSSTDTQYF.

This clonotype was recorded many times. This chain links TRBV20-1 with TRBJ2-7; weak D call: TRBD2 (5 bases). CDR1 is DFQATT, CDR2 SNEGSKA, per germline (reference sequence). This CDR3 spans 12 amino acids. V dropped 6 bases and J dropped 5 bases, with 14 bases sitting between them. As DNA, the CDR3 is TGCAGTGCCCTTAAGAGGGAGAACGAGCAGTACTTC. Encoded protein: CSALKRENEQYF.

This clonotype was found a few times. The V gene is TRBV28, the J gene TRBJ1-6, with D perhaps matching TRBD1 (6 bases). The CDR3 runs to 14 residues. Germline CDR1 MDHEN, CDR2 SYDVKM. V was pared by 6 bases and J by 10 bases, with 16 bases between. Here the CDR3 reads CASRPKTGRSPLHF. The CDR3 DNA reads as TGTGCCAGCAGACCGAAGACAGGAAGATCACCCCTCCACTTT.

About this clonotype itself: One end of the junction is discordant with germline, which a read error may explain. The chain couples TRBV12-3 or TRBV12-4 to TRBJ2-7; D is undetermined. CDR3 length: 19 amino acids. CDR3 in DNA: TGTACCAGCAGTTTCCGTGCCCAGAATCGATTCTATAATCCCTACGAGCAGTACTTC. As protein: CTSSFRAQNRFYNPYEQYF.

This clonotype was found many times. V usage is TRBV9 and J usage is TRBJ1-2, with D unresolved. The V gene lost 4 bases and the J gene lost 6 bases, with 7 bases spanning the gap. The germline gives CDR1 SGDLS, CDR2 YYNGEE. The CDR3 consists of 11 residues. DNA of the CDR3: TGTGCCAGCAGCACCGTAGATGGCTACACCTTC. Translation gives CASSTVDGYTF.

This clonotype was counted many times. This rearrangement joins TRBV18 to TRBJ1-1; D not certain. The CDR3 covers 13 residues. CDR1 is KGHSH, CDR2 LQKENI, per germline. Deletions cut 3 bases from V and 1 base from J, with 6 bases between. The CDR3 loop is CASSPEGNTEAFF. In DNA form, the CDR3 reads TGTGCCAGCTCACCGGAAGGGAACACTGAAGCTTTCTTT.

There are many counts of this clonotype. The chain employs TRBV12-3 or TRBV12-4 and TRBJ1-6; no definite D call. The CDR3 is made up of 16 amino acids. Trimming stripped 3 bases from V and 4 bases from J, with 13 bases between. CDR3 DNA sequence: TGTGCCAGCAGTTTTTGGGCCGAAGGATATAATTCACCCCTCCACTTT. This encodes CASSFWAEGYNSPLHF.

Only a few counts were recorded for this clonotype. This chain links TRBV7-3 with TRBJ2-3; 8 bases are shared with TRBD2. The CDR3 is made up of 14 amino acids. Germline CDR1 is SGHTA and CDR2 is FQGTGA. Trimming took 6 bases from V and 7 from J; bases not matched to a gene: 9. The CDR3 sequence is CASSSGGSAHTQYF. The CDR3, as DNA: TGTGCCAGCAGTTCGGGGGGGTCCGCTCATACGCAGTATTTT.

This clonotype has a count of ten or more. The rearrangement joins TRBV21-1 to TRBJ2-7; TRBD2, as called in the table, went unchecked against the DNA. TRBV21-1 constitutes a pseudogene. The length of the CDR3 is 11 residues. CDR3: CASSRRGKQYF. The CDR3 nucleotides are TGTGCCAGCAGCAGACGAGGGAAGCAGTACTTC.

There are many counts of this clonotype. The gene calls are TRBV12-3 or TRBV12-4 and TRBJ2-5; 7 bases are a match to TRBD2. This CDR3 is built from 15 residues. The junction had 9 bases not matched to a gene; V was cut back by 6 bases and J by 2 bases. CDR3 coding DNA: TGTGCCAGCAGCTCTAACCGGGACTATCAAGAGACCCAGTACTTC. Translating gives CASSSNRDYQETQYF.

The sample holds many counts of this clonotype. V usage is TRBV29-1 and J usage is TRBJ2-2, with D possibly TRBD2 on 5 matching bases. This CDR3 has 13 amino acids. V was pared by 0 bases and J by 6 bases, with 8 bases between. Germline CDR1 and CDR2: SQVTM and ANQGSEA. The CDR3 nucleotides are TGCAGCGTTGAAGATGGGAGCCCCGGGGAGCTGTTTTTT. Translation: CSVEDGSPGELFF.

This clonotype was recorded at least ten times. The V gene is TRBV5-1, the J gene TRBJ2-7; D may be TRBD1 (6 bases). The CDR3 has 17 residues. The germline CDR1 and CDR2 sequences are SGHRS and YFSETQ. The V gene lost 3 bases and the J gene lost 4 bases, with 23 bases spanning the gap. This CDR3 is CASSSMGIGTYEYEQYF. CDR3 coding DNA: TGCGCCAGCAGCTCTATGGGGATCGGGACATACGAGTACGAGCAGTACTTC. Full variable domain (missing parts from reference TRBV5-1 and TRBJ2-7): KAGVTQTPRYLIKTRGQQVTLSCSPISGHRSVSWYQQTPGQGLQFLFEYFSETQRNKGNFPGRFSGRQFSNSRSEMNVSTLELGDSALYLCASSSMGIGTYEYEQYFGPGTRLTVT.

At least ten counts were recorded for this clonotype. The chain carries TRBV10-3 and TRBJ2-3; D gene uncertain. This CDR3 region has 13 residues. Germline V gene data show CDR1 as ENHRY and CDR2 as SYGVKD. V lost 2 bases, J lost 8 bases, and 11 bases lay in between. In DNA, the CDR3 is TGTGCCATCAGTGAGACCCTTACGCGTACGCAGTATTTT. Amino acid sequence: CAISETLTRTQYF.